The clone carrying this T cell receptor beta chain was picked up a small number of times. Its antigen is as yet unknown. The test was conducted at deep level. It was 150 to 200 ng DNA, 28,000 or so T cell genomes, that sorted-subset replicate PCRs used. Produced via immunoSEQ multiplex PCR; TCRdb's table is partial and in-frame only. The sample shows about 710,000 clones, around four fifths of them seen only once. This sample stems from a study of shared clonotypes between healthy human individuals. General study points: Enrolling few donors narrowed the genetic and exposure-history diversity that was represented.

V lost 7 bases and J 2 bases, leaving 5 bases between the germline ends. CDR3 length: 10 amino acids. The germline V gene has CDR1 DFQATT and CDR2 SNEGSKA (reference sequence). The receptor's source is a woman aged 25 to 39 in good health. The sample taken for sequencing was memory CD4+ T cells sorted from blood. Sample subset: CD45RA-negative fraction. The rearrangement joins TRBV20-1 to TRBJ1-2; possible D gene TRBD1, 5 bases. CDR3 sequence: CSGTNYGYTF. CDR3 nucleotide sequence: TGCAGTGGGACAAACTATGGCTACACCTTC.